The clone carrying this TCR beta chain was found many times. This specimen comes from a study of molecular identifiers for immune sequencing clone quantification. TCRdb recomputed calls from the PCR reads with MiXCR, one row per CDR3 protein. The sample includes around 460,000 distinct CDR3 sequences, 20% to 25% of them seen just once. This CDR3 comprises 13 residues. With 3 bases removed from V and 7 bases from J, the gap between germline ends came to 11 bases. Naive CD8 T cells were sorted as CD8+CD4-CCR7+CD45RA+. The source of this sequence is a human donor in good health. Some libraries in this study had Jurkat cell RNA spiked in. The sequencing sample was made of naive CD8+ T cells from blood, with Jurkat cell RNA spiked in. The subset denotes: FACS-sorted CD8+CD4-CCR7+CD45RA+ naive T cells. This rearrangement joins TRBV12-3 or TRBV12-4 to TRBJ2-3, with D unresolved. In DNA form, the CDR3 reads TGTGCCAGCAGTTTCTCCCCCTCGCATACGCAGTATTTT. This codes for CASSFSPSHTQYF.